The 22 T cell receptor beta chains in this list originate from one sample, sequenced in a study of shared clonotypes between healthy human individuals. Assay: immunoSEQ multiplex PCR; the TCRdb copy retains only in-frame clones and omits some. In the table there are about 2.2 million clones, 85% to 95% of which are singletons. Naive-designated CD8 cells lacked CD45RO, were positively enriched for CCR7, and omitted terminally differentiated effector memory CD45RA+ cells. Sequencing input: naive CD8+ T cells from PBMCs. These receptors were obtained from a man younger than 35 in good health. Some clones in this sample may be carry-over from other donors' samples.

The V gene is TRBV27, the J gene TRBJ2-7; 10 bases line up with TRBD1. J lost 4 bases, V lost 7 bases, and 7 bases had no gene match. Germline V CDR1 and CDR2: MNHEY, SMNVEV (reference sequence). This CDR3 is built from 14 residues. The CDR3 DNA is TGTGCCAGCACGGGTGTGGACAGGGGGTACGAGCAGTACTTC. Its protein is CASTGVDRGYEQYF.

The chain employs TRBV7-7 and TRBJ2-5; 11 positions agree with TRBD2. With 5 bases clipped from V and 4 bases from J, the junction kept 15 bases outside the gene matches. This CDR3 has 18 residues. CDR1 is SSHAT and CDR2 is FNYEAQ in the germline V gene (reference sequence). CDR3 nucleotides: TGTGCCAGCAGCGCCGAACTTAGCGGGAGGGCCACTGGAGAGACCCAGTACTTC. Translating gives CASSAELSGRATGETQYF.

CDR3 in DNA: TGTGCCAGCAGCTTAGATGGGAGTGGTTACAATGAGCAGTTCTTC. Translated, it gives CASSLDGSGYNEQFF. The rearrangement uses TRBV7-3 and TRBJ2-1, with a weak D call TRBD2 (5 bases). Germline CDR1 reads SGHTA; CDR2 reads FQGTGA. Deletions cut 2 bases from V and 4 bases from J, with 12 bases between. The CDR3 is made up of 15 amino acids.

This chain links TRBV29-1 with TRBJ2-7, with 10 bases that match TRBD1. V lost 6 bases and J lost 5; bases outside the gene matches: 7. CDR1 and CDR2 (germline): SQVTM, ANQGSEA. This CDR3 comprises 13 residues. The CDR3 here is CSVAGTGVDEQYF. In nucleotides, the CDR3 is TGCAGCGTCGCCGGGACAGGGGTCGACGAGCAGTACTTC.

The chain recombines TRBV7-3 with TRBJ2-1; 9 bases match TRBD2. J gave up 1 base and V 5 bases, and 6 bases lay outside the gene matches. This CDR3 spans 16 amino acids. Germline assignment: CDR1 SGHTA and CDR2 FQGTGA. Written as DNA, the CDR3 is TGTGCCAGCAGCCATCAAGCGGGAGGATCCTACAATGAGCAGTTCTTC. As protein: CASSHQAGGSYNEQFF.

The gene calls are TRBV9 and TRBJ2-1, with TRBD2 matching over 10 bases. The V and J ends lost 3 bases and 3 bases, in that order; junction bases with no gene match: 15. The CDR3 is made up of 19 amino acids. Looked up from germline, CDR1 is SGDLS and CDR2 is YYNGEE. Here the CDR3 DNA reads TGTGCCAGCAGCGCTCGACTAGCGGGCCCCCCTGGGGGCTACAATGAGCAGTTCTTC. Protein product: CASSARLAGPPGGYNEQFF.

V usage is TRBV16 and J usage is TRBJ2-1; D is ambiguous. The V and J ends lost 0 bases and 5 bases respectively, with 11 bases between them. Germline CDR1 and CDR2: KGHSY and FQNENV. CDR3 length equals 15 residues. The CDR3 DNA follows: TGTGCCAGCAGCCAATCCGCAGAGCTAGACAATGAGCAGTTCTTC. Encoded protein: CASSQSAELDNEQFF.

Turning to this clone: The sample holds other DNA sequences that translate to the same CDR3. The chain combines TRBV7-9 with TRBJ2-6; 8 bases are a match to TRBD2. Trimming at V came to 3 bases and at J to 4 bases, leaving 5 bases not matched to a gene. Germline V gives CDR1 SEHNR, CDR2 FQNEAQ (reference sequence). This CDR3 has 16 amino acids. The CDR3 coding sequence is TGTGCCAGCAGCTTGACGGGAGGGTCAGGGGCCAACGTCCTGACTTTC. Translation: CASSLTGGSGANVLTF.

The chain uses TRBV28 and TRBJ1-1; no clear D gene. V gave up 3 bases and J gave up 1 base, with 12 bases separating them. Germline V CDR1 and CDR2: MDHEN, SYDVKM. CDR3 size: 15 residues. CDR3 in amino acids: CASSFFFGENTEAFF. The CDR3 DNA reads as TGTGCCAGCAGTTTTTTTTTCGGGGAGAACACTGAAGCTTTCTTT.

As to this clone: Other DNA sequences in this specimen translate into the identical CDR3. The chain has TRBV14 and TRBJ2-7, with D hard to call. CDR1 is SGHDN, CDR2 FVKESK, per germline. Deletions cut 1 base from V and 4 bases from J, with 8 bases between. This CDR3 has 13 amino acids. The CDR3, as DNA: TGTGCCAGCAGCCAAGTGCACGGGTACGAGCAGTACTTC. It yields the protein CASSQVHGYEQYF.

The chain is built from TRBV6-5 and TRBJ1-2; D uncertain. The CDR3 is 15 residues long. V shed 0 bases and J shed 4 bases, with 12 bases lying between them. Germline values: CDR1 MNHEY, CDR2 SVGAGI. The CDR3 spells CASSYSEKARYGYTF. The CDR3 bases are TGTGCCAGCAGTTACTCGGAGAAGGCGCGCTATGGCTACACCTTC.

The CDR3 DNA follows: TGTGCCAGCAGCCCACAGACGAGAGCTAACTATGGCTACACCTTC. Translated: CASSPQTRANYGYTF. The chain recombines TRBV5-6 with TRBJ1-2; no firm D call. The length of the CDR3 is 15 residues. V lost 4 bases, J lost 0 bases, and 13 bases lay in between. Germline CDR1 is SGHDT and CDR2 is YYEEEE.

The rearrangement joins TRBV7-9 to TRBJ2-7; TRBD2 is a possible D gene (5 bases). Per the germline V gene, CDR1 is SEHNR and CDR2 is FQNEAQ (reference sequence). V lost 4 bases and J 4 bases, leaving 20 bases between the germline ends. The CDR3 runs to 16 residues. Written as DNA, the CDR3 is TGTGCCAGCAGCTCGCCCTCCACCGGGAACCCATACGAGCAGTACTTC. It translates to CASSSPSTGNPYEQYF.

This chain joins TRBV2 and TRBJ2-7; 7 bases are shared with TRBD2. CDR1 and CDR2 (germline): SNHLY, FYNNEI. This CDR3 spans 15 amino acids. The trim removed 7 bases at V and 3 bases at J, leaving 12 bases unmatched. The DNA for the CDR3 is TGTGCCAGCAAGGTAGGAGCGGGGCCATTCTACGAGCAGTACTTC. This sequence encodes CASKVGAGPFYEQYF.

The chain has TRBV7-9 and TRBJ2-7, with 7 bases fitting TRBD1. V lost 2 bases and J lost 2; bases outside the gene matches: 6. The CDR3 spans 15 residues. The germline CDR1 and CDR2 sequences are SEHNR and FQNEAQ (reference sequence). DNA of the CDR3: TGTGCCAGCAGCTTACGTACAGGGGAAGCCTACGAGCAGTACTTC. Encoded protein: CASSLRTGEAYEQYF.

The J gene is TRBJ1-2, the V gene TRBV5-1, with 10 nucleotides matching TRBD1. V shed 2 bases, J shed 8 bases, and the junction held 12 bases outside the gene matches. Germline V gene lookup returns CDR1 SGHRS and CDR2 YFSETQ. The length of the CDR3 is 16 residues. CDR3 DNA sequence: TGCGCCAGCAGCTTAGCTGGAGGACAGGGGGGAAGAGGCTACACCTTC. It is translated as CASSLAGGQGGRGYTF.

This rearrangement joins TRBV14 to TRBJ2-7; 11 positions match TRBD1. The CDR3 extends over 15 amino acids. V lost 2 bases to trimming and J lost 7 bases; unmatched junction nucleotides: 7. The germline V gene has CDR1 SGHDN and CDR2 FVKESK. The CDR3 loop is CASSQRGTGGREQYF. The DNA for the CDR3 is TGTGCCAGCAGCCAACGAGGGACAGGGGGTAGGGAGCAGTACTTC.

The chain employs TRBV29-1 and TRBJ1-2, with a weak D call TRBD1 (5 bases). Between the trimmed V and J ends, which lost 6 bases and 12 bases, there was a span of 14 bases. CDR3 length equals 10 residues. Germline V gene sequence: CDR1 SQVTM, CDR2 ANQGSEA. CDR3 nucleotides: TGCAGCGTCTTCGAAGGGGTTGACACCTTC. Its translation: CSVFEGVDTF.

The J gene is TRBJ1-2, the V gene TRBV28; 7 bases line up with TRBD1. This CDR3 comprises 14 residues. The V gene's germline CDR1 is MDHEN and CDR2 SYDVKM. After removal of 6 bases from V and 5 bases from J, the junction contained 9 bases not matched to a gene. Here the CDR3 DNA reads TGTGCCAGCAGCCCTACAGGGACAGCTTATGGCTACACCTTC. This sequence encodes CASSPTGTAYGYTF.

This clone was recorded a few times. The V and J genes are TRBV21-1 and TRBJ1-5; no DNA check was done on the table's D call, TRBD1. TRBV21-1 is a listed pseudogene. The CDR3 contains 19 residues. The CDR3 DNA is TGTGCCAGCAGCAATGGGGGAACAGGGGGCTTACTTGGGAATCAGCCCCAGCATTTT. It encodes CASSNGGTGGLLGNQPQHF.

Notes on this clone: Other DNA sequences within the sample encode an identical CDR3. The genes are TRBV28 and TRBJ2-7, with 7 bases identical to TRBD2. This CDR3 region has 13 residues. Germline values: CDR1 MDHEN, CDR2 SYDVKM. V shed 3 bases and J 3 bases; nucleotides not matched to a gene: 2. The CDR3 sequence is CASSFGEGYEQYF. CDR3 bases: TGTGCCAGCAGTTTCGGGGAGGGCTACGAGCAGTACTTC.

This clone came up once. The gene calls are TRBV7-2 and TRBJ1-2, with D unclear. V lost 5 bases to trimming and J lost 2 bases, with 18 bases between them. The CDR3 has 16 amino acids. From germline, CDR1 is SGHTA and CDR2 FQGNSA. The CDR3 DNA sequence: TGTGCCAGCAGCCCCGAAAGCTACGGGCTGAACTATGGCTACACCTTC. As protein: CASSPESYGLNYGYTF.